These 29 T cell receptor beta chains share one sample of origin, sequenced in a study of blood T cell repertoires in COVID-19. The repertoire was sequenced with immunoSEQ multiplex PCR; TCRdb's copy has only in-frame clones and lacks some. In the table there are about 200,000 clones, about 88% of which are singletons. The sequenced material came from peripheral blood. These receptors were taken from a middle-aged woman who had recovered from COVID-19.

V gene TRBV24-1 combines with J gene TRBJ2-1, with TRBD1 matching 9 bases. Unmatched junction bases numbered 12, after V lost 5 bases and J lost 8 bases. Looked up from germline, CDR1 is KGHDR and CDR2 is SFDVKD. This CDR3 contains 16 residues. The chain's CDR3 is CATSGRGQGIIDEQFF. Here the CDR3 DNA reads TGTGCCACCAGTGGCCGGGGACAGGGTATCATAGATGAGCAGTTCTTC.

V gene TRBV9 combines with J gene TRBJ2-5, with TRBD2 identical over 10 bases. This CDR3 has 16 residues. Germline V lookup: CDR1 SGDLS, CDR2 YYNGEE. Trimming at V came to 3 bases and at J to 4 bases, leaving 9 bases not matched to a gene. The CDR3 reads CASSADSGRNGETQYF. Written as DNA, the CDR3 is TGTGCCAGCAGCGCCGATAGCGGGAGGAATGGAGAGACCCAGTACTTC.

The rearrangement links TRBV7-3 to TRBJ2-3; TRBD2 matches at 8 bases. There are 14 residues in the CDR3. Germline CDR1 and CDR2: SGHTA and FQGTGA. Unmatched junction bases numbered 5, after V lost 4 bases and J lost 5 bases. The CDR3 DNA sequence: TGTGCCAGCAGCTCCTCGGGAGGGGGAGATACGCAGTATTTT. Translated, it gives CASSSSGGGDTQYF.

The CDR3 here is CASSWTGTSGNEQFF. DNA for the CDR3: TGTGCCAGCAGTTGGACCGGGACTAGCGGGAATGAGCAGTTCTTC. The chain recombines TRBV9 with TRBJ2-1, with 12 bases that match TRBD2. The CDR3 extends over 15 amino acids. The germline gives CDR1 SGDLS, CDR2 YYNGEE. Trimming at V came to 5 bases and at J to 7 bases, leaving 7 bases not matched to a gene.

The V gene is TRBV30, the J gene TRBJ1-5; D is undetermined. The ends were cut back, 1 base at V and 0 bases at J, with 7 bases in the middle. This CDR3 spans 14 amino acids. Germline V gene data show CDR1 as GTSNPN and CDR2 as SVGIG (reference sequence). CDR3 DNA sequence: TGTGCCTGGAGTGAACAATTTAGCAATCAGCCCCAGCATTTT. It codes for CAWSEQFSNQPQHF.

This chain connects TRBV28 to TRBJ2-7; 7 positions agree with TRBD1. The V and J ends lost 2 bases and 5 bases, in that order; junction bases with no gene match: 6. Germline V CDR1 and CDR2: MDHEN, SYDVKM. This CDR3 has 14 residues. CDR3 in DNA: TGTGCCAGCAGTTTAGAGGGGGCTTGGGACGAGCAGTACTTC. As protein: CASSLEGAWDEQYF.

The chain is built from TRBV29-1 and TRBJ1-1, with a possible D match to TRBD1 (6 bases). The CDR3 has 15 amino acids. In germline, CDR1 is SQVTM, CDR2 ANQGSEA. Trimming pared 6 bases from V and 0 bases from J, leaving 17 bases between. In nucleotides, the CDR3 is TGCAGCGTCGCAACCGGGACATTATTGAACACTGAAGCTTTCTTT. Its protein product is CSVATGTLLNTEAFF.

V usage is TRBV28 and J usage is TRBJ2-1, with 11 bases fitting TRBD1. The CDR3 contains 16 residues. Germline V CDR1 and CDR2: MDHEN, SYDVKM. With V trimmed by 5 bases and J by 5 bases, 8 bases remained unmatched. CDR3 sequence (DNA): TGTGCCAGCAGTCCTACGGCGGGACAGGGGGACAATGAGCAGTTCTTC. Protein sequence: CASSPTAGQGDNEQFF.

The chain combines TRBV3-1 (or the pseudogene TRBV3-2) with TRBJ2-3, with D possibly TRBD1 on 6 matching bases. Germline-derived CDR1 and CDR2 are LGHDT and YNNKEL (reference sequence). With 6 bases removed from V and 3 bases from J, the gap between germline ends came to 10 bases. This CDR3 is built from 13 residues. The CDR3 sequence: CASRLQGTDTQYF. The CDR3 coding sequence is TGTGCCAGCAGGCTACAGGGAACAGATACGCAGTATTTT.

This chain connects TRBV7-9 to TRBJ2-3; TRBD2 matches at 10 bases. This CDR3 is 17 amino acids long. The V gene's germline CDR1 is SEHNR and CDR2 FQNEAQ (reference sequence). The junction had 9 bases not matched to a gene; V was cut back by 2 bases and J by 4 bases. The CDR3 DNA sequence: TGTGCCAGCAGCTTAAGTCTAGCGGGAGTTGGGGCAGATACGCAGTATTTT. Amino acid sequence: CASSLSLAGVGADTQYF.

The chain employs TRBV27 and TRBJ2-1, with 9 bases matching TRBD1. V was pared by 9 bases and J by 6 bases, with 9 bases of the junction left unmatched. Germline V gene sequence: CDR1 MNHEY, CDR2 SMNVEV (reference sequence). The CDR3 runs to 14 residues. The CDR3 spells CASLPTTGGNEQFF. The CDR3 nucleotides are TGTGCCAGTCTTCCCACGACAGGGGGCAATGAGCAGTTCTTC.

This clone was seen a few times. The CDR3 coding sequence is TGTGCCAGCAGCTCACAGAGGGACACTGAAGCTTTCTTT. It is translated as CASSSQRDTEAFF. The V gene is TRBV7-3, the J gene TRBJ1-1, with no clear D. The CDR3 runs 13 residues. Trimming pared 4 bases from V and 3 bases from J, leaving 9 bases between. Germline V gene sequence: CDR1 SGHTA, CDR2 FQGTGA.

The rearrangement links TRBV6-2 or TRBV6-3 to TRBJ2-1, with D possibly TRBD2 on 6 matching bases. The CDR3 covers 18 residues. Between the trimmed V and J ends, which lost 5 bases and 0 bases, there was a span of 20 bases. Germline V gene data show CDR1 as MNHEY and CDR2 as SVGEGT. The CDR3 region is CASSDRFSGVSSYNEQFF. CDR3 DNA sequence: TGTGCCAGCAGTGACCGCTTTAGCGGTGTTAGCTCCTACAATGAGCAGTTCTTC.

This chain joins TRBV7-2 and TRBJ1-2; 10 positions agree with TRBD1. Germline V lookup: CDR1 SGHTA, CDR2 FQGNSA. The ends lost 4 bases at V and 4 bases at J; junction bases unmatched: 3. This CDR3 region has 14 residues. CDR3 sequence (DNA): TGTGCCAGCAGCTCCGGACAGGGGGGCTATGGCTACACCTTC. This codes for CASSSGQGGYGYTF.

The CDR3 DNA reads as TGTGCCAGTAGTATATGGGCCCCCGGCACCAACACTGAAGCTTTCTTT. It codes for CASSIWAPGTNTEAFF. The V call is TRBV19, the J call TRBJ1-1; D call uncertain. CDR1 and CDR2 (germline): LNHDA, SQIVND (reference sequence). The V and J ends lost 2 bases and 2 bases respectively, with 15 bases between them. CDR3 length: 16 residues.

The chain carries TRBV6-1 and TRBJ1-2, with 8 bases that match TRBD1. CDR1 and CDR2 from the germline V gene are MNHNS and SASEGT. This CDR3 is 16 amino acids long. J gave up 7 bases and V 0 bases, and 10 bases lay outside the gene matches. CDR3 amino acids: CASSEAPGQGKGGYTF. The CDR3 coding sequence is TGTGCCAGCAGTGAAGCCCCCGGACAGGGAAAGGGTGGCTACACCTTC.

V usage is TRBV19 and J usage is TRBJ1-2; D uncertain. The CDR3 is made up of 14 amino acids. Germline loops: CDR1 LNHDA, CDR2 SQIVND (reference sequence). The V and J ends lost 9 bases and 4 bases respectively, with 18 bases between them. CDR3 sequence reads: CASRIMSHFYGYTF. CDR3 in DNA: TGTGCCAGCAGGATCATGTCGCACTTCTATGGCTACACCTTC. Using reference TRBV19 and TRBJ1-2 for the parts outside the CDR3, the full variable domain is DGGITQSPKYLFRKEGQNVTLSCEQNLNHDAMYWYRQDPGQGLRLIYYSQIVNDFQKGDIAEGYSVSREKKESFPLTVTSAQKNPTAFYLCASRIMSHFYGYTFGSGTRLTVV.

The gene calls are TRBV5-5 and TRBJ1-5; D not resolved. The V gene's germline CDR1 is SGHKS and CDR2 YYEKEE (reference sequence). V dropped 0 bases and J dropped 5 bases, with 12 bases sitting between them. The CDR3 has 15 amino acids. The CDR3 DNA reads TGTGCCAGCAGCTTGGGTGACAAGTCCTATCAGCCCCAGCATTTT. Encoded protein: CASSLGDKSYQPQHF.

This clone has a handful of counts. The V and J genes are TRBV19 and TRBJ1-1; unclear D gene. Looked up from germline, CDR1 is LNHDA and CDR2 is SQIVND (reference sequence). V was trimmed by 7 bases and J by 2 bases, leaving 17 bases between them. This CDR3 is built from 15 residues. CDR3 region: CASTPEYGENTEAFF. The CDR3 DNA reads as TGTGCCAGTACCCCCGAGTACGGGGAAAACACTGAAGCTTTCTTT.

The rearrangement uses TRBV5-1 and TRBJ2-3, with D possibly TRBD1 on 6 matching bases. CDR1 SGHRS and CDR2 YFSETQ come from the germline V gene. The CDR3 consists of 15 residues. CDR3 sequence reads: CIAADSPEGTDTQYF. The DNA for the CDR3 is TGCATCGCCGCGGACAGCCCCGAGGGCACAGATACGCAGTATTTT. The full variable domain, rest sourced from reference TRBV5-1 and TRBJ2-3, is KAGVTQTPRYLIKTRGQQVTLSCSPISGHRSVSWYQQTPGQGLQFLFEYFSETQRNKGNFPGRFSGRQFSNSRSEMNVSTLELGDSALYLCIAADSPEGTDTQYFGPGTRLTVL.

The rearrangement joins TRBV18 to TRBJ2-7; D might be TRBD1 (6 bases). There are 14 residues in the CDR3. Trimming left V 3 bases short and J 0 bases short, with 9 bases between. CDR1 is KGHSH, CDR2 LQKENI, per germline. The CDR3 region is CASSPGTSSYEQYF. CDR3 bases: TGTGCCAGCTCACCCGGGACAAGCTCCTACGAGCAGTACTTC.

The chain has TRBV5-1 and TRBJ1-1; 7 positions match TRBD1. This CDR3 spans 14 amino acids. J lost 2 bases, V lost 5 bases, and 6 bases had no gene match. From germline, CDR1 is SGHRS and CDR2 YFSETQ. The CDR3 loop is CASRTDRDNTEAFF. Here the CDR3 DNA reads TGCGCCAGCAGAACTGACAGGGATAACACTGAAGCTTTCTTT.

V is TRBV14 and J is TRBJ1-2; 9 bases agree with TRBD1. Trimming took 2 bases from V and 2 from J; bases not matched to a gene: 6. Germline assignment: CDR1 SGHDN and CDR2 FVKESK. The CDR3 contains 16 residues. The CDR3 spells CASSQPTGGLNYGYTF. The CDR3 coding sequence is TGTGCCAGCAGCCAACCGACAGGGGGGCTGAACTATGGCTACACCTTC. The whole variable domain, filled in from reference TRBV14 and TRBJ1-2, reads EAGVTQFPSHSVIEKGQTVTLRCDPISGHDNLYWYRRVMGKEIKFLLHFVKESKQDESGMPNNRFLAERTGGTYSTLKVQPAELEDSGVYFCASSQPTGGLNYGYTFGSGTRLTVV.

The rearrangement uses TRBV2 and TRBJ1-2, with 9 positions matching TRBD1. This CDR3 spans 14 amino acids. J was trimmed by 4 bases and V by 11 bases; bases with no gene match: 11. Germline V gene lookup returns CDR1 SNHLY and CDR2 FYNNEI. CDR3 sequence reads: CARESGTGTYGYTF. Here the CDR3 DNA reads TGTGCCCGAGAGTCCGGGACAGGGACCTATGGCTACACCTTC.

This clone was seen a few times. The V and J genes are TRBV5-4 and TRBJ1-2; 9 bases fit TRBD1. The CDR3 consists of 14 residues. Per the germline V gene, CDR1 is SGHNT and CDR2 is YYREEE (reference sequence). The J segment lost 8 bases and the V segment lost 3 bases, leaving 8 bases of the junction unmatched. DNA of the CDR3: TGTGCCAGCAGCTGGGGACAGGGAGGTGAAGGCTACACCTTC. Its protein product is CASSWGQGGEGYTF.

V is TRBV11-2 and J is TRBJ2-5; 7 nucleotides line up with TRBD2. The CDR3 extends over 13 amino acids. Germline V lookup: CDR1 SGHAT, CDR2 FQNNGV. Trimming took 1 base from V and 7 from J; bases not matched to a gene: 3. The CDR3, as DNA: TGTGCCAGCAGCTTAGTTGGGGAGGGGACCCAGTACTTC. Its protein is CASSLVGEGTQYF.

The chain joins TRBV6-1 to TRBJ2-1; 13 nucleotides match TRBD2. The CDR3 is 16 amino acids. The germline gives CDR1 MNHNS, CDR2 SASEGT. V lost 3 bases and J lost 8; bases outside the gene matches: 7. CDR3 in amino acids: CASSETRTSGSHEQFF. The CDR3 DNA follows: TGTGCCAGCAGTGAGACGAGGACTAGCGGGAGTCATGAGCAGTTCTTC.

The V call is TRBV18, the J call TRBJ2-1, with 13 bases lining up with TRBD2. The CDR3 contains 16 residues. V shed 2 bases, J shed 5 bases, and the junction held 3 bases outside the gene matches. The germline CDR1 and CDR2 sequences are KGHSH and LQKENI. CDR3 in amino acids: CASSPTLAGGDNEQFF. CDR3 nucleotides: TGTGCCAGCTCACCAACACTAGCGGGAGGGGACAATGAGCAGTTCTTC.

The chain has TRBV2 and TRBJ1-2; tentative D call: TRBD1 (5 bases). There are 14 residues in the CDR3. V lost 3 bases to trimming and J lost 3 bases, with 11 bases between them. The germline V gene encodes CDR1 SNHLY and CDR2 FYNNEI. This CDR3 reads CASSDRQGHYGYTF. CDR3 sequence (DNA): TGTGCCAGCAGTGATAGGCAGGGCCACTATGGCTACACCTTC.